Only a few counts were recorded for the clone carrying this TCR beta chain. Antigen: not known. The sample originates from a study of vaccination and CD4 T cells after COVID-19. V lost 2 bases and J lost 4, with 14 bases in between. The CDR3 is 15 residues long. In germline, CDR1 is SGHTA, CDR2 FQGNSA. At the Johns Hopkins FTIC core, DNA taken from cultured CD4+ T cells was sequenced by way of the Oncomine TCR Beta short-read assay. Once CD4+ T cells had been cultured, genomic DNA was extracted from them. TCRdb independently ran MiXCR on the PCR reads; one entry per CDR3 protein. Among about 15,000 distinct CDR3 sequences listed, less than 70% were seen once. Treatment meaning: roughly 10-day PBMC culture with coronavirus spike peptide pools or control peptides (ViraFEST assay).

This rearrangement joins TRBV7-2 to TRBJ1-2; weak D call: TRBD1 (5 bases). The receptor was isolated from a human donor who had recovered from COVID-19. The sample in question was CD4+ T cells from blood, cultured in vitro, obtained before SARS-CoV-2 vaccination. The CDR3 loop reads CASSLPVGGTYGYTF. DNA of the CDR3: TGTGCCAGCAGCTTACCCGTCGGAGGGACCTATGGCTACACCTTC.